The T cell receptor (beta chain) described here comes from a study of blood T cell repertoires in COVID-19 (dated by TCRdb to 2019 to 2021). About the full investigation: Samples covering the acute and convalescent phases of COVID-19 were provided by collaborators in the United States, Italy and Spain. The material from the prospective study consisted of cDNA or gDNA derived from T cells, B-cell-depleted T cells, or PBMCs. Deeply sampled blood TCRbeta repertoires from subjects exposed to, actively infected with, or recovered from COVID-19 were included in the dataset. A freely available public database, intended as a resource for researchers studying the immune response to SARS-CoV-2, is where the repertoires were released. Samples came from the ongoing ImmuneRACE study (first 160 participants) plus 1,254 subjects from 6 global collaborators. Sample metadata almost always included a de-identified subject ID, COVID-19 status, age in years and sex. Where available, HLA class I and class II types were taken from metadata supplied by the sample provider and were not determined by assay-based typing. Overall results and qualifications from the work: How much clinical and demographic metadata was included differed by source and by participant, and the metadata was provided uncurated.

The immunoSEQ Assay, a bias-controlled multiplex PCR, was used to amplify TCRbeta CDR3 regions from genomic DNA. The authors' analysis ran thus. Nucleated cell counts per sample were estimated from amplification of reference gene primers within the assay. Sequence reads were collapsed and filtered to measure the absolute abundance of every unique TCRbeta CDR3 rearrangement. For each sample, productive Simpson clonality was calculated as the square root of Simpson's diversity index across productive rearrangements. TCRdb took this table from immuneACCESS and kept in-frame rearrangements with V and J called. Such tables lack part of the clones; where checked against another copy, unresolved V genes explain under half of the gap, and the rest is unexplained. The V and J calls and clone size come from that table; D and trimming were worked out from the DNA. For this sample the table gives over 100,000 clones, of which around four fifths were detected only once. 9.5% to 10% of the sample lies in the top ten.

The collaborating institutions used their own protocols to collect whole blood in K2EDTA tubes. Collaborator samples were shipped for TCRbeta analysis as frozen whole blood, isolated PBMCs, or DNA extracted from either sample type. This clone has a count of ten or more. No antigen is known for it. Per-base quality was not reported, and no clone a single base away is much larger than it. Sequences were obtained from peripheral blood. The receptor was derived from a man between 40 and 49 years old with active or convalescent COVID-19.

The sequence in DNA is TGTGCCAGCAGCTCCCTCCCTACAGATACGCAGTATTTT. Its translation reads: CASSSLPTDTQYF. Recombination joined TRBV7-3 with TRBJ2-3; no D gene can be assigned with confidence. The cysteine opens and the phenylalanine closes a CDR3 of 13 amino acids. CDR3 DNA only is kept here, 39 bases in frame from base 1. According to the germline V gene, CDR1 reads SGHTA and CDR2 reads FQGTGA. Trimming takes 4 bases from V and 3 bases from J, and the germline ends sit 8 bases apart.